Sequencing of this T cell receptor beta chain was carried out in a study of identical twins. Whole-study findings and limits: Conclusions came from cross-sectional statistical analysis, not from following the same donors. A partial confounding effect on zero-insertion analyses could come from invariant MAIT and iNKT cells.

This clonotype occurred a few times. Its cognate antigen is unknown. Unique molecular identifiers were in the cDNA, with template-switch universal primer binding. From the 5' RACE reads, TCRdb called clonotypes with MiXCR, one entry per CDR3 protein. This table has around 490,000 distinct CDR3 sequences, over 12% appearing once. The ends were cut back, 4 bases at V and 0 bases at J, with 6 bases in the middle. Per the germline V gene, CDR1 is SQVTM and CDR2 is ANQGSEA. The CDR3 runs to 12 residues. In addition, the sample was reused for a study of yellow fever vaccine responses in identical twins.

Sequenced sample: CD4+ T cells sorted from blood. This chain links TRBV29-1 with TRBJ2-5; D gene unclear. This sequence originates from a woman younger than 35 in good health. The chain's CDR3 is CSVAQDQETQYF. In DNA, the CDR3 is TGCAGCGTTGCTCAGGACCAAGAGACCCAGTACTTC.